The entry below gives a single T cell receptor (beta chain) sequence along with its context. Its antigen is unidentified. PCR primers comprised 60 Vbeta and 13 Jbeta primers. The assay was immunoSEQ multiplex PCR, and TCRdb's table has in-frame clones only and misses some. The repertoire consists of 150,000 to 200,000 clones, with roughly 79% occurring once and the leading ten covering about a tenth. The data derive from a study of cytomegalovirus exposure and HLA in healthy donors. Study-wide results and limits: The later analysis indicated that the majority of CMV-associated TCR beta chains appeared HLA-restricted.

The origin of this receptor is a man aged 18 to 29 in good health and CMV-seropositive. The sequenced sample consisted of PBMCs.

This CDR3 reads CSVVPVANTGELFF. CDR3 sequence (DNA): TGCAGCGTTGTACCGGTCGCGAACACCGGGGAGCTGTTTTTT. The J gene is TRBJ2-2, the V gene TRBV29-1; the D is unclear. V lost 4 bases and J 0 bases, leaving 9 bases between the germline ends. This CDR3 region has 14 residues. Germline V gene lookup returns CDR1 SQVTM and CDR2 ANQGSEA.